The 10 T cell receptor beta chains below come from one sample, sequenced in a study of blood T cells in healthy people across ages. For the second PCR, which ran for about 6 to 11 cycles, a sample-barcoded 5' primer and a J-beta primer mix were used. TCRdb recomputed calls from the 5' RACE reads with MiXCR, one row per CDR3 protein. The repertoire holds 600,000 or so distinct CDR3 sequences, 25% to 35% seen once, with about 15% in the top ten. The material sequenced was blood. The receptors derive from an elderly woman in good health.

This clonotype appeared many times. V and J are TRBV20-1 and TRBJ2-7; possibly TRBD2 for D (7 bases). There are 13 residues in the CDR3. The germline CDR1 and CDR2 sequences are DFQATT and SNEGSKA (reference sequence). V lost 4 bases and J lost 5, with 15 bases in between. The CDR3: CSAKGHGGHEQYF. Here the CDR3 DNA reads TGCAGTGCTAAGGGACACGGGGGGCACGAGCAGTACTTC.

This clonotype has just one count. V is TRBV6-1 and J is TRBJ1-2, with 8 bases matching TRBD1. CDR1 and CDR2 from the germline V gene are MNHNS and SASEGT. The CDR3 has 15 amino acids. J gave up 4 bases and V 1 base, and 5 bases lay outside the gene matches. Here the CDR3 reads CASSEVPGGLYGYTF. The DNA of the CDR3 is TGTGCCAGCAGTGAAGTTCCAGGGGGCCTCTATGGCTACACCTTC.

With respect to this clonotype: Just one base apart from a much larger clone, this may be a read error. The V call is TRBV6-1, the J call TRBJ2-7; TRBD1 might be the D (5 bases). This CDR3 is built from 14 residues. Trimming took off 6 bases at V and 3 bases at J, with 15 bases between the two ends. Germline CDR1 and CDR2: MNHNS and SASEGT. In DNA form, the CDR3 reads TGTGCCAGCAGGGAATCGGGCAGGGACTACGAGCAGTACTTC. This encodes CASRESGRDYEQYF.

This CDR3 reads CASSLADDMNTEAFF. DNA for the CDR3: TGCGCCAGCAGCTTGGCGGACGACATGAACACTGAAGCTTTCTTT. The J gene is TRBJ1-1, the V gene TRBV5-1, with D hard to call. The CDR3 spans 15 residues. Germline V gene sequence: CDR1 SGHRS, CDR2 YFSETQ. V was clipped by 0 bases and J by 0 bases, with 9 bases between them.

This clonotype was counted only a few times. V and J are TRBV10-3 and TRBJ1-6, with D possibly TRBD1 on 5 matching bases. V gave up 4 bases and J gave up 8 bases, with 12 bases separating them. The CDR3 sequence is 14 residues long. Germline CDR1 is ENHRY and CDR2 is SYGVKD. In DNA form, the CDR3 reads TGTGCCATCAGTGTCGGGCAGGGTGATTCACCCCTCCACTTT. Translated, it gives CAISVGQGDSPLHF.

This sequence joins TRBV10-3 and TRBJ2-5; 7 nucleotides match TRBD1. The CDR3 has 13 residues. Germline-derived CDR1 and CDR2 are ENHRY and SYGVKD. V lost 10 bases and J lost 4; bases outside the gene matches: 9. The CDR3 loop is CATGIRQGETQYF. CDR3 DNA sequence: TGTGCCACGGGGATCCGACAGGGAGAGACCCAGTACTTC.

The gene calls are TRBV30 and TRBJ1-2; 7 bases agree with TRBD1. CDR3 length: 14 amino acids. CDR1 is GTSNPN and CDR2 is SVGIG in the germline V gene (reference sequence). The V and J ends lost 4 bases and 2 bases, in that order; junction bases with no gene match: 7. For the CDR3, the DNA is TGTGCCTGGAAGGTTCCGGGACAGAACTATGGCTACACCTTC. As protein: CAWKVPGQNYGYTF.

Many counts were recorded for this clonotype. The genes are TRBV7-2 and TRBJ2-1; D is undetermined. Trimming pared 0 bases from V and 0 bases from J, leaving 9 bases between. Germline loops: CDR1 SGHTA, CDR2 FQGNSA. The CDR3 loop spans 16 amino acids. In nucleotides, the CDR3 is TGTGCCAGCAGCTTAGCCGGGCCGAGCTCCTACAATGAGCAGTTCTTC. Amino acid sequence: CASSLAGPSSYNEQFF.

This clonotype has more than one count but fewer than ten. This sequence joins TRBV5-1 and TRBJ2-1; TRBD2 aligns across 8 bases. Germline values: CDR1 SGHRS, CDR2 YFSETQ. The CDR3 has 15 residues. Trimming took 0 bases from V and 16 from J; bases not matched to a gene: 15. The CDR3 DNA reads as TGCGCCAGCAGCTTGGATAGCGGGGCAAGGGGGAGCGTCTTCTTC. Translation gives CASSLDSGARGSVFF.

This clonotype was counted many times. The chain uses TRBV7-2 and TRBJ1-5; possibly TRBD1 for D (6 bases). The CDR3 runs 15 residues. Trimming pared 5 bases from V and 5 bases from J, leaving 16 bases between. Germline V gives CDR1 SGHTA, CDR2 FQGNSA. This CDR3 reads CASSPEDRFDQPQHF. DNA for the CDR3: TGTGCCAGCAGCCCTGAGGACAGATTTGATCAGCCCCAGCATTTT.